A single sample gave rise to the 25 T cell receptor beta chains below, sequenced in a study of T cell responses to AZD1222 COVID-19 vaccine. The repertoire was sequenced with immunoSEQ multiplex PCR; TCRdb's copy has only in-frame clones and lacks some. The sample has about 84,000 clones; 70% to 90% are singletons. This material consisted of peripheral blood, taken on day 0 of AZD1222 vaccination. The receptors come from an adult in good health.

This clone showed up just a few times. This rearrangement joins TRBV6-6 to TRBJ1-6; no firm D call. The germline gives CDR1 MNHNY, CDR2 SVGAGI (reference sequence). Trimming removed 5 bases at V and 12 bases at J, with 8 bases between. The CDR3 covers 11 residues. This CDR3 reads CASSPRGPLHF. CDR3 bases: TGTGCCAGCAGTCCCCGCGGACCCCTCCACTTT.

The J gene is TRBJ1-4, the V gene TRBV10-3; 7 bases map to TRBD1. The ends lost 10 bases at V and 4 bases at J; junction bases unmatched: 9. The CDR3 runs 14 residues. Per the germline V gene, CDR1 is ENHRY and CDR2 is SYGVKD. The CDR3 loop is CATQTGNNNEKLFF. The CDR3 DNA sequence: TGTGCCACCCAGACAGGGAACAATAATGAAAAACTGTTTTTT.

This clone has a handful of counts. The chain uses TRBV6-2 or TRBV6-3 and TRBJ2-3, with 8 positions matching TRBD2. CDR3 length equals 18 residues. Germline trimming cut 6 bases from V and 2 bases from J; bases unmatched to any gene: 16. Looked up from germline, CDR1 is MNHEY and CDR2 is SVGEGT. CDR3 residues: CASSSVLRTSRPTDTQYF. Here the CDR3 DNA reads TGTGCCAGCAGCTCCGTACTGCGGACTAGCCGTCCCACAGATACGCAGTATTTT.

The chain employs TRBV5-6 and TRBJ2-1; D might be TRBD2 (7 bases). The CDR3 runs to 13 residues. Trimming removed 6 bases from V and 8 bases from J, with 15 bases in between. Germline CDR1 is SGHDT and CDR2 is YYEEEE. The chain's CDR3 is CASTRSGGDEQFF. CDR3 bases: TGTGCCAGCACCCGGTCGGGGGGCGATGAGCAGTTCTTC.

The chain joins TRBV6-5 to TRBJ2-2; TRBD2 matches 9 bases. With 8 bases clipped from V and 8 bases from J, the junction kept 9 bases outside the gene matches. The CDR3 length is 14 residues. Germline V lookup: CDR1 MNHEY, CDR2 SVGAGI. The CDR3, as DNA: TGTGCCAGCCAGCGGGAGGTGTCCCAGGGGGAGCTGTTTTTT. Residues: CASQREVSQGELFF.

This chain joins TRBV18 and TRBJ1-2; D might be TRBD1 (6 bases). Trimming took 3 bases from V and 7 from J, leaving 24 bases between them. Germline V gene lookup returns CDR1 KGHSH and CDR2 LQKENI. The CDR3 extends over 17 amino acids. As DNA, the CDR3 is TGTGCCAGCTCACCGCAAGGGACACCGCCGCGAGGGGGTGGCTACACCTTC. This translates into CASSPQGTPPRGGGYTF. The full variable domain, with the rest looked up from reference TRBV18 and TRBJ1-2, is NAGVMQNPRHLVRRRGQEARLRCSPMKGHSHVYWYRQLPEEGLKFMVYLQKENIIDESGMPKERFSAEFPKEGPSILRIQQVVRGDSAAYFCASSPQGTPPRGGGYTFGSGTRLTVV.

V gene TRBV6-1 combines with J gene TRBJ1-2, with 10 positions matching TRBD1. The V segment lost 2 bases and the J segment 5 bases; nucleotides outside the gene matches: 8. The CDR3 extends over 16 amino acids. Germline V gene data show CDR1 as MNHNS and CDR2 as SASEGT. Here the CDR3 reads CASSETPGQGRYGYTF. The CDR3 DNA reads TGTGCCAGCAGTGAAACGCCGGGACAGGGGAGATATGGCTACACCTTC.

The J gene is TRBJ2-1, the V gene TRBV7-8, with 11 bases identical to TRBD2. The CDR3 has 17 residues. The germline gives CDR1 SGHVS, CDR2 FQNEAQ. Unmatched junction bases numbered 13, after V lost 4 bases and J lost 8 bases. CDR3 nucleotide sequence: TGTGCCAGCAGCTCCCGACTAGCGGGATCGGTCTTCGATGAGCAGTTCTTC. Protein: CASSSRLAGSVFDEQFF.

Here the CDR3 reads CASSLGGSNTQYF. In DNA, the CDR3 is TGTGCCAGCAGCCTGGGTGGTTCGAATACGCAGTATTTT. This chain links TRBV11-2 with TRBJ2-3; no clear D gene. Germline-derived CDR1 and CDR2 are SGHAT and FQNNGV. Trimming pared 5 bases from V and 7 bases from J, leaving 13 bases between. The CDR3 sequence is 13 residues long. The full variable domain, its missing parts supplied by reference TRBV11-2 and TRBJ2-3, is EAGVAQSPRYKIIEKRQSVAFWCNPISGHATLYWYQQILGQGPKLLIQFQNNGVVDDSQLPKDRFSAERLKGVDSTLKIQPAKLEDSAVYLCASSLGGSNTQYFGPGTRLTVL.

The rearrangement uses TRBV30 and TRBJ1-6; D not certain. The CDR3 covers 12 residues. Germline values: CDR1 GTSNPN, CDR2 SVGIG (reference sequence). The V and J ends lost 1 base and 9 bases respectively, with 7 bases between them. The CDR3 sequence: CAWSGVSSPLHF. The CDR3 DNA reads as TGTGCCTGGAGTGGCGTCAGTTCACCCCTCCACTTT.

The chain has TRBV7-8 and TRBJ2-3; 14 bases are shared with TRBD2. V was pared by 1 base and J by 3 bases, with 3 bases of the junction left unmatched. Germline CDR1 reads SGHVS; CDR2 reads FQNEAQ. CDR3 length: 17 amino acids. The CDR3 DNA follows: TGTGCCAGCAGCTTAGTTTGGACTAGCGGGAGGACAGATACGCAGTATTTT. It is translated as CASSLVWTSGRTDTQYF.

CDR3 sequence: CASSLGGASGNTIYF. Written as DNA, the CDR3 is TGCGCCAGCAGCTTGGGTGGGGCCTCTGGAAACACCATATATTTT. The rearrangement uses TRBV5-1 and TRBJ1-3; perhaps TRBD1 as D (5 bases). The CDR3 runs to 15 residues. Germline values: CDR1 SGHRS, CDR2 YFSETQ. Trimming took 0 bases from V and 0 from J, leaving 7 bases between them. The full variable domain, with the rest looked up from reference TRBV5-1 and TRBJ1-3, is KAGVTQTPRYLIKTRGQQVTLSCSPISGHRSVSWYQQTPGQGLQFLFEYFSETQRNKGNFPGRFSGRQFSNSRSEMNVSTLELGDSALYLCASSLGGASGNTIYFGEGSWLTVV.

This sequence joins TRBV3-1 (or the pseudogene TRBV3-2) and TRBJ1-1; D is ambiguous. CDR1 is LGHDT, CDR2 YNNKEL, per germline (reference sequence). The CDR3 runs 12 residues. V lost 1 base and J 5 bases, leaving 5 bases between the germline ends. CDR3 in amino acids: CASSQVRTEAFF. The CDR3 DNA reads as TGTGCCAGCAGCCAAGTTAGGACTGAAGCTTTCTTT.

This clone was seen once. This chain links TRBV7-8 with TRBJ1-6; D gene ambiguous. The CDR3 length is 17 residues. Germline values: CDR1 SGHVS, CDR2 FQNEAQ. Deletions cut 6 bases from V and 3 bases from J, with 18 bases between. The CDR3 region has the DNA TGTGCCAGCAGAAAGCGGACGGCCAATAGCTATAATTCACCCCTCCACTTT. Protein: CASRKRTANSYNSPLHF. The full variable domain, its missing parts supplied by reference TRBV7-8 and TRBJ1-6, is GAGVSQSPRYKVAKRGQDVALRCDPISGHVSLFWYQQALGQGPEFLTYFQNEAQLDKSGLPSDRFFAERPEGSVSTLKIQRTQQEDSAVYLCASRKRTANSYNSPLHFGNGTRLTVT.

The chain carries TRBV20-1 and TRBJ2-1; 12 nucleotides line up with TRBD2. CDR3 length equals 14 residues. Germline CDR1 is DFQATT and CDR2 is SNEGSKA (reference sequence). V trimming: 3 bases; J trimming: 6 bases; junction bases outside the gene matches: 3. The CDR3 loop is CSASPSGRANEQFF. CDR3 coding DNA: TGCAGTGCTAGTCCTAGCGGGAGGGCCAATGAGCAGTTCTTC.

The chain uses TRBV5-5 and TRBJ2-2; D gene uncertain. CDR3 length equals 16 residues. The ends were cut back, 1 base at V and 1 base at J, with 11 bases in the middle. Germline lookup yields CDR1 SGHKS and CDR2 YYEKEE (reference sequence). The CDR3 protein is CASSLWPEMNTGELFF. In nucleotides, the CDR3 is TGTGCCAGCAGCTTGTGGCCGGAAATGAACACCGGGGAGCTGTTTTTT. The variable domain in full, with the rest retrieved from reference TRBV5-5 and TRBJ2-2, is DAGVTQSPTHLIKTRGQQVTLRCSPISGHKSVSWYQQVLGQGPQFIFQYYEKEERGRGNFPDRFSARQFPNYSSELNVNALLLGDSALYLCASSLWPEMNTGELFFGEGSRLTVL.

This chain connects TRBV7-9 to TRBJ2-7, with TRBD2 as a possible D gene (6 bases). This CDR3 comprises 15 residues. Trimming removed 4 bases at V and 6 bases at J, with 19 bases between. CDR1 is SEHNR and CDR2 is FQNEAQ in the germline V gene (reference sequence). CDR3 amino acids: CASSSAGRSFGEQYF. The DNA for the CDR3 is TGTGCCAGCAGCTCTGCGGGACGCTCCTTTGGCGAGCAGTACTTC.

The rearrangement joins TRBV7-2 to TRBJ2-7, with 11 positions matching TRBD2. Germline lookup yields CDR1 SGHTA and CDR2 FQGNSA. V lost 4 bases and J lost 3; bases outside the gene matches: 5. The CDR3 has 15 residues. The CDR3 protein is CASSSTSGSIYEQYF. CDR3 sequence (DNA): TGTGCCAGCAGCTCAACTAGCGGGAGTATCTACGAGCAGTACTTC.

The rearrangement links TRBV6-2 or TRBV6-3 to TRBJ2-1, with TRBD2 as a possible D gene (6 bases). V was cut by 2 bases and J by 4 bases, with 12 bases left in between. Germline V gene data show CDR1 as MNHEY and CDR2 as SVGEGT. CDR3 length: 15 residues. CDR3 sequence: CASSYRSSVYNEQFF. CDR3 DNA sequence: TGTGCCAGCAGTTACAGGTCTAGCGTTTACAATGAGCAGTTCTTC.

V usage is TRBV4-1 and J usage is TRBJ2-1; 12 nucleotides match TRBD2. Trimming took 6 bases from V and 9 from J; bases not matched to a gene: 9. CDR3 size: 15 residues. Per the germline V gene, CDR1 is MGHRA and CDR2 is YSYEKL. The CDR3 sequence is CASRQTSGSRGEQFF. CDR3 DNA: TGCGCCAGCAGACAGACTAGCGGGAGTCGGGGTGAGCAGTTCTTC.

This rearrangement joins TRBV19 to TRBJ2-1; D perhaps matches TRBD2 (6 bases). The germline V and J ends were trimmed by 4 bases and 9 bases, with 10 bases remaining between them. The CDR3 has 12 amino acids. Germline values: CDR1 LNHDA, CDR2 SQIVND (reference sequence). The chain's CDR3 is CASSTPEGEQFF. The DNA for the CDR3 is TGTGCCAGTAGTACCCCGGAGGGTGAGCAGTTCTTC.

V and J are TRBV28 and TRBJ2-1, with D perhaps TRBD1 (6 bases). Trimming took 5 bases from V and 2 from J, leaving 13 bases between them. This CDR3 region has 15 residues. Germline loops: CDR1 MDHEN, CDR2 SYDVKM. The chain's CDR3 is CASSPPQGAYNEQFF. CDR3 nucleotides: TGTGCCAGCAGTCCCCCACAGGGTGCCTACAATGAGCAGTTCTTC.

The chain uses TRBV19 and TRBJ1-6; D is possibly TRBD1 (5 bases). The CDR3 is 15 residues long. V was cut by 5 bases and J by 10 bases, with 18 bases left in between. Germline-derived CDR1 and CDR2 are LNHDA and SQIVND (reference sequence). This CDR3 reads CASSVTQGGRSPLHF. CDR3 DNA: TGTGCCAGTAGTGTTACCCAGGGAGGTCGATCACCCCTCCACTTT.

The chain couples TRBV30 to TRBJ1-1, with 12 nucleotides matching TRBD1. Germline V CDR1 and CDR2: GTSNPN, SVGIG (reference sequence). The CDR3 totals 15 residues. The V gene end was trimmed by 3 bases and the J gene end by 5 bases; junction bases not matched to a gene: 7. The CDR3 DNA is TGTGCCTGGAGCCGGGACAGGGGGCTGGGGACTGAAGCTTTCTTT. This encodes CAWSRDRGLGTEAFF.

The chain uses TRBV7-2 and TRBJ2-5; 9 bases line up with TRBD2. The CDR3 contains 16 residues. Trimming cost V 5 bases and J 0 bases; bases outside gene matches: 7. The germline V gene encodes CDR1 SGHTA and CDR2 FQGNSA. The CDR3 nucleotides read TGTGCCAGCAGCCCAAGACTAGCGGAATACCAAGAGACCCAGTACTTC. Its translation is CASSPRLAEYQETQYF.